Listed below are T cell receptor beta chains from one sample, sequenced in a study of tumor and adjacent non-tumor tissue in lung cancer. TCRdb redid the calling of the multiplex PCR reads with MiXCR, one entry per CDR3 protein. This table holds approximately 120,000 distinct CDR3 sequences, about 64% found once. The sample taken for sequencing was distant non-tumor lung tissue. The receptors shown here come from a man aged 55 to 70 with non-small cell lung cancer. Each CDR3 is given with its conserved first and last residue. A D gene is named only where the DNA matches it firmly. Clone size is given for some rows only: seen once, a few or many times, or a class if the clone is expanded.

v_gene	d_gene	j_gene	len	abundance	CDR3aa	CDR3nt
TRBV4-1	NA	TRBJ2-2	15	many	CASSHPGSNTGELFF	TGCGCCAGCAGCCATCCAGGGTCGAACACCGGGGAGCTGTTTTTT
TRBV28	NA	TRBJ1-5	13	many	CASSLRGHQPQHF	TGTGCCAGCAGTTTACGAGGGCATCAGCCCCAGCATTTT
TRBV28	NA	TRBJ1-3	15	NA	CASSLCAPTGNTIYF	TGTGCCAGCAGTTTGTGTGCCCCAACTGGAAACACCATATATTTT
TRBV6-6	NA	TRBJ1-1	13	NA	CARTLPGGTEAFF	TGTGCCAGAACCCTACCGGGAGGGACTGAAGCTTTCTTC
TRBV12-3/TRBV12-4	NA	TRBJ1-2	13	many	CASTPRGFYGYTF	TGTGCCAGCACCCCGAGGGGGTTCTATGGCTACACCTTC
TRBV12-3/TRBV12-4	TRBD1	TRBJ1-1	15	NA	CVSRPGQGFNTEAFF	TGTGTCAGCAGGCCAGGACAGGGATTCAATACTGAAGCTTTCTTT
TRBV25-1	NA	TRBJ2-6	14	many	CASSDPGGANVLTF	TGTGCCAGCAGTGACCCCGGGGGGGCCAACGTCCTGACTTTC
TRBV20-1	TRBD1	TRBJ1-2	14	NA	CTANPKQGADGYTF	TGCACTGCCAATCCAAAACAGGGGGCGGATGGCTACACCTTC
TRBV12-3/TRBV12-4	NA	TRBJ2-7	13	once	CTSSLGSSYEQYF	TGTACCAGCAGTTTGGGCAGCTCCTACGAGCAGTACTTC
TRBV6-6	NA	TRBJ1-1	13	many	CASKGGANTEAFF	TGTGCCAGCAAAGGGGGAGCGAACACTGAAGCTTTCTTT
TRBV11-2	NA	TRBJ2-3	14	NA	CASNHRTTTATQYF	TGTGCCAGCAACCACCGGACCACCACGGCTACGCAGTATTTT
TRBV5-5	NA	TRBJ2-2	16	many	CASSWAGQSNTGELFF	TGTGCCAGCAGCTGGGCGGGACAGTCGAACACCGGGGAGCTGTTTTTT
TRBV10-1	NA	TRBJ2-3	15	NA	CTSSEWVAPADTRYF	TGCACCAGCAGTGAGTGGGTAGCTCCGGCAGATACGCGGTATTTT
TRBV14	NA	TRBJ2-5	17	many	CASSQEKGRALGETQYF	TGTGCCAGCAGCCAAGAAAAGGGACGTGCATTGGGAGAGACCCAGTACTTC
TRBV10-3	NA	TRBJ2-3	11	NA	CAISASDTQYF	TGTGCCATCAGCGCCTCAGATACGCAGTATTTT
TRBV6-5	TRBD1	TRBJ1-1	17	NA	CASSYLTGTAKNTEVFF	TGTGCCAGCAGCTACTTAACTGGGACAGCTAAGAACACTGAAGTTTTCTTT
TRBV4-2	NA	TRBJ2-1	13	many	CASSRRDGNEQFF	TGTGCCAGCAGCCGCCGGGACGGCAATGAGCAGTTCTTC
TRBV11-3	TRBD2	TRBJ2-1	17	NA	CASGLDGASGRCNEQFF	TGTGCCAGCGGCTTAGATGGTGCTAGCGGGAGATGCAATGAGCAGTTCTTC
TRBV5-4	TRBD1	TRBJ2-7	13	NA	CASNLRTGDEQYF	TGTGCCAGCAACTTACGGACAGGGGACGAACAGTACTTC
TRBV12-3/TRBV12-4	NA	TRBJ2-6	17	once	CVSSPGTSVSGVNVLTF	TGTGTCAGCAGTCCTGGGACTTCTGTCTCTGGGGTCAACGTTCTGACTTTC
TRBV20-1	NA	TRBJ1-1	12	few	CSAPPDRTEAFF	TGCAGTGCCCCGCCCGACAGGACTGAAGCTTTCTTT
TRBV28	NA	TRBJ1-2	13	once	CTSSFVMAYGCTF	NA
TRBV30	NA	TRBJ1-2	15	many	CAWSPPGAVNYGYTF	TGTGCCTGGAGTCCCCCGGGGGCAGTTAACTATGGCTACACCTTC
TRBV12-3/TRBV12-4	NA	TRBJ1-1	12	many	CASSPKNTEAFF	TGTGCCAGCAGTCCTAAGAACACTGAAGCTTTCTTT
TRBV4-1	NA	TRBJ1-1	12	NA	CANSQGGSEAFF	TGCGCCAACAGCCAAGGAGGAAGTGAAGCTTTCTTT
TRBV29-1	TRBD1	TRBJ2-3	15	many	CSVAGQATSTDTQYF	TGCAGCGTCGCAGGACAGGCGACTAGCACAGATACGCAGTATTTT
TRBV11-1	NA	TRBJ2-5	13	NA	CASNVYREETQYF	TGTGCAAGCAATGTCTACAGAGAAGAGACCCAGTACTTC
TRBV7-9	TRBD2	TRBJ2-1	20	many	CASSLAASGRRLWSYNEQFF	TGTGCCAGCAGCTTAGCGGCTAGCGGGAGGCGCCTATGGTCCTACAATGAGCAGTTCTTC
TRBV5-4	NA	TRBJ1-5	15	NA	CVSSTDPNSNQPQHF	TGTGTCAGTAGCACCGATCCTAATAGCAATCAGCCCCAGCATTTT
TRBV28	TRBD1	TRBJ1-2	13	many	CASLTGTGFGYTF	TGTGCCAGTCTGACCGGGACAGGTTTTGGCTACACCTTC
TRBV12-3/TRBV12-4	TRBD2	TRBJ2-3	14	many	CASKHSGTTDTQYF	TGTGCCAGTAAACACAGCGGGACCACAGATACGCAGTATTTT
TRBV13	NA	TRBJ2-3	14	many	CASSLPIGTDTQYF	TGTGCCAGCAGCTTACCTATCGGCACAGATACGCAGTATTTT
TRBV5-1	TRBD1	TRBJ2-2	18	NA	CASSLWAGGFSTEGELFF	TGCGCCAGCAGCTTGTGGGCAGGGGGCTTCTCTACAGAAGGGGAGCTGTTTTTT
TRBV11-2	NA	TRBJ2-1	15	NA	CASGPRGPFGNEQFF	TGTGCCAGCGGCCCCCGGGGGCCGTTCGGCAATGAGCAGTTCTTC
TRBV20-1	NA	TRBJ2-2	11	NA	CSVRKTGELFF	TGCAGTGTTCGGAAAACCGGGGAGCTGTTTTTT
TRBV29-1	NA	TRBJ1-2	15	NA	CSVKLGATGPYGYSF	TGCAGCGTTAAGCTCGGGGCGACAGGTCCCTATGGCTACAGCTTC
TRBV6-6	NA	TRBJ1-1	16	NA	CASSSARYSTNTEAFF	TGTGCCAGCAGTTCCGCCCGGTATAGTACCAACACTGAAGCTTTCTTT
TRBV7-8	TRBD2	TRBJ2-7	15	NA	CACSLSGANPYEQYF	TGTGCCTGCAGCCTCAGCGGGGCCAACCCCTACGAGCAGTACTTC
TRBV12-5	NA	TRBJ2-3	13	NA	CASGWGNTDMQYF	TGTGCTAGTGGATGGGGAAACACAGATATGCAGTATTTT
TRBV4-1	TRBD1	TRBJ1-6	16	NA	CASRKGQAHYNSPIHF	TGCGCCAGCAGAAAGGGACAGGCCCACTATAATTCGCCCATCCACTTT
TRBV12-3/TRBV12-4	NA	TRBJ2-7	15	NA	CASSLVGGQTYEQYF	TGTGCCAGCAGTTTAGTAGGCGGGCAGACCTACGAGCAGTACTTC
TRBV19	NA	TRBJ1-1	9	NA	CASGEEAFF	TGTGCCAGTGGCGAAGAAGCTTTCTTT
TRBV19	NA	TRBJ2-1	13	few	CASSIIAQGEQFF	TGTGCCAGTAGTATTATCGCCCAAGGGGAGCAGTTCTTC
TRBV25-1	NA	TRBJ1-2	15	many	CASSDTGRGPYGYTF	TGTGCCAGCAGTGATACGGGCAGGGGACCCTATGGCTACACCTTC
TRBV18	NA	TRBJ2-5	15	NA	CAISPRTGNQETQYF	TGTGCCATCTCACCACGTACAGGGAACCAAGAGACCCAGTATTTC
TRBV4-1	TRBD1	TRBJ2-7	13	NA	CASSQGAGSGQYF	TGTGCCAGCTCACAGGGGGCCGGATCAGGGCAGTACTTC
TRBV7-9	TRBD1	TRBJ1-1	14	few	CASSLLGQGPEAFF	TGTGCCAGCAGCTTACTGGGACAGGGGCCTGAAGCTTTCTTT
TRBV6-5	NA	TRBJ2-1	15	NA	CASSYSDRSANEQFF	TGTGCCAGCAGTTACTCGGATCGCTCTGCTAATGAGCAGTTCTTC
TRBV5-5	NA	TRBJ2-1	15	medium-sized	CASSYTGQQHNEQFF	TGTGCCAGCAGCTACACTGGACAGCAACACAATGAGCAGTTCTTC
TRBV20-1	TRBD1	TRBJ1-5	15	few	CSARDTQGGNRPQHF	TGCAGTGCGCGGGACACCCAAGGGGGCAATCGGCCCCAGCATTTT
TRBV6-2/TRBV6-3	NA	TRBJ1-5	13	many	CASSYSEEQPQHF	TGTGCCAGCAGTTACTCAGAGGAACAGCCCCAGCATTTT
TRBV6-1	NA	TRBJ2-6	16	NA	CTSSDVASSGANVLTF	TGTACCAGCAGTGACGTTGCCAGCTCTGGGGCTAACGTCCTGACTTTC
TRBV5-5	TRBD2	TRBJ2-1	16	NA	CASSGGLAGIGNEQFF	TGTGCCAGCAGCGGGGGATTAGCGGGAATCGGCAATGAGCAGTTCTTC